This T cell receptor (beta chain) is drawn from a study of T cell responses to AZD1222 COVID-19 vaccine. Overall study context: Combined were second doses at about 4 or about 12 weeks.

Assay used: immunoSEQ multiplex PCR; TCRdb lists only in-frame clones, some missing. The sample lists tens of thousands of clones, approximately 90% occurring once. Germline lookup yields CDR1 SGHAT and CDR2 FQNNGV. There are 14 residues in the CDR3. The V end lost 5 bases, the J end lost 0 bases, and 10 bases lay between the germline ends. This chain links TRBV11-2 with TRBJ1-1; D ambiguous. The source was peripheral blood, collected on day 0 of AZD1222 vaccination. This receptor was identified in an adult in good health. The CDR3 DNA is TGTGCCAGCAGCCCCCGAGCCATGAACACTGAAGCTTTCTTT. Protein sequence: CASSPRAMNTEAFF.